The next 18 T cell receptor delta chains were all read from a single sample in a study of gammadelta T cells in human blood. With CATT, TCRdb re-called clones from the RT-PCR reads. The table includes several hundred delta-chain clones, less than 8.5% detected once. Sample: Vgamma9Vdelta2 gamma-delta T cells from infant blood. Receptors originate from a human donor.

About this clone itself: The protein given by TCRdb reflects a much larger clone and differs at residue 6 from this DNA's translation, likely from a read error; the protein shown is the DNA's translation. The chain carries TRDV2 and TRDJ3; 9 bases match TRDD3. V lost 0 bases to trimming and J lost 0 bases; unmatched junction nucleotides: 8. Germline V gene lookup returns CDR1 GEAIGNYY and CDR2 EKD. This CDR3 has 20 residues. Here the CDR3 reads CACDTGRGGYSSWDTRQMFF. In DNA form, the CDR3 reads TGTGCCTGTGACACCGGGCGTGGGGGATATAGCTCCTGGGACACCCGACAGATGTTTTTC.

This clone was picked up a small number of times. Being one base from a much bigger clone, this may be a read error. This sample includes further DNA sequences coding for the same CDR3. V and J are TRDV2 and TRDJ3; the match to TRDD3 covers 9 bases. Germline CDR1 reads GEAIGNYY; CDR2 reads EKD. The CDR3 has 18 residues. The CDR3 bases are TGTGCCGGTGACACCGGGGGATACAGCTCCTGGGACACCCGACAGATGTTTTTC. Its translation is CAGDTGGYSSWDTRQMFF.

This clone showed up just a few times. TCRdb's protein, taken from a much larger clone, differs from this DNA's translation at residue 12, likely owing to a read error; the protein displayed comes from the DNA. The rearrangement uses TRDV2 and TRDJ3; the match to TRDD3 covers 11 bases. CDR1 is GEAIGNYY, CDR2 EKD, per germline. Unmatched junction bases numbered 12, after V lost 0 bases and J lost 0 bases. The length of the CDR3 is 22 residues. The CDR3 region is CACDTTYAGGYFGSWDTRQMFF. Here the CDR3 DNA reads TGTGCCTGTGACACCACCTACGCTGGGGGATACTTTGGCTCCTGGGACACCCGACAGATGTTTTTC.

Relative to its sample, this clone is large. This chain joins TRDV2 and TRDJ3, with 7 bases fitting TRDD3. Germline values: CDR1 GEAIGNYY, CDR2 EKD. This CDR3 comprises 17 residues. The junction had 5 bases not matched to a gene; V was cut back by 2 bases and J by 2 bases. Written as DNA, the CDR3 is TGTGCCTGTGACAGTACTGGGGATACCTGGGACACCCGACAGATGTTTTTC. Amino acid sequence: CACDSTGDTWDTRQMFF.

Only a few counts were recorded for this clone. This sequence is one base from a far larger clone and is likely a read error. J is TRDJ3 and V is TRDV2; 11 bases align to TRDD3. The germline gives CDR1 GEAIGNYY, CDR2 EKD. Unmatched junction bases numbered 15, after V lost 3 bases and J lost 0 bases. The CDR3 covers 22 residues. CDR3 sequence reads: CACDPTYAGGYSGSWDTRQMFF. The CDR3 DNA follows: TGTGCCTGTGACCCCACCTACGCTGGGGGATACTCTGGCTCCTGGGACACCCGACAGATGTTTTTC.

By proportion, this clone is medium-sized. The genes are TRDV2 and TRDJ3, with 13 bases that match TRDD3. V dropped 0 bases and J dropped 0; count of bases not matched to a gene: 7. The germline gives CDR1 GEAIGNYY, CDR2 EKD. This CDR3 is built from 21 residues. This chain's CDR3 is CACDTVLGDTQGSWDTRQMFF. In DNA form, the CDR3 reads TGTGCCTGTGACACCGTACTGGGGGATACGCAGGGCTCCTGGGACACCCGACAGATGTTTTTC.

Regarding this clone: A far larger clone lies a single base away; this is likely a read error. The V gene is TRDV2, the J gene TRDJ3; 8 bases align to TRDD3. The CDR3 length is 18 residues. The germline V gene encodes CDR1 GEAIGNYY and CDR2 EKD. CDR3 nucleotides: TGTGCCTGGGACAGTACTGGGGGCTTCTCCTGGGACACCCGACAGATGTTTTTC. Translated, it gives CAWDSTGGFSWDTRQMFF.

This clone is large. The chain employs TRDV2 and TRDJ3; the match to TRDD3 covers 9 bases. The CDR3 covers 18 residues. Unmatched junction bases numbered 5, after V lost 3 bases and J lost 0 bases. Germline V gives CDR1 GEAIGNYY, CDR2 EKD. CDR3: CACDVLGESSWDTRQMFF. CDR3 DNA: TGTGCCTGTGACGTACTGGGGGAGAGCTCCTGGGACACCCGACAGATGTTTTTC.

This clone occurred a few times. TCRdb's entry gives the protein of a much larger clone, which mismatches this DNA's translation at residue 3, likely from a read error; the protein reported here is translated from the DNA. The chain employs TRDV2 and TRDJ3, with 7 bases that match TRDD3. The germline gives CDR1 GEAIGNYY, CDR2 EKD. The CDR3 length is 18 residues. The CDR3 nucleotides are TGTGCCGGTGACACGGTGGGGGACAGCTCCTGGGACACCCGACAGATGTTTTTC. Protein sequence: CAGDTVGDSSWDTRQMFF.

With regard to this clone: A far larger clone is off by one base, so a read error is likely. In the same sample, other DNA sequences code for this CDR3. The chain recombines TRDV2 with TRDJ3; TRDD3 matches 8 bases. The CDR3 is 18 amino acids. Germline CDR1 GEAIGNYY, CDR2 EKD. The J segment lost 4 bases and the V segment lost 2 bases, leaving 9 bases of the junction unmatched. CDR3 amino acids: CACDSTGGFSWDTRQMFF. DNA for the CDR3: TGTGCCTGTGACAGTACTGGGGGCTTCTCATGGGACACCCGACAGATGTTTTTC.

With regard to this clone: TCRdb has a much larger clone's protein, which differs at residue 7 from the translation of this DNA, likely because of a read error; what is shown is the protein translated from the DNA. This chain links TRDV2 with TRDJ2; D not certain. CDR3 length: 15 residues. Germline V gene sequence: CDR1 GEAIGNYY, CDR2 EKD. V was pared by 2 bases and J by 0 bases, with 9 bases between. CDR3 in DNA: TGTGCCTGTGACAAGGTGGACACTTTGACAGCACAACTCTTCTTT. Translating gives CACDKVDTLTAQLFF.

The chain has TRDV2 and TRDJ1; no reliable D call. The CDR3 loop spans 10 amino acids. CDR1 and CDR2 (germline): GEAIGNYY, EKD. V gave up 0 bases and J gave up 5 bases, with 0 bases separating them. CDR3 sequence: CACDTDKLIF. As DNA, the CDR3 is TGTGCCTGTGACACCGATAAACTCATCTTT.

By frequency in the sample, this clone is large (0.1 to 1%). The chain joins TRDV2 to TRDJ3; 9 nucleotides align to TRDD3. There are 18 residues in the CDR3. V was clipped by 2 bases and J by 0 bases; unmatched bases: 4. Germline V lookup: CDR1 GEAIGNYY, CDR2 EKD. The CDR3 spells CACDNTGGSSWDTRQMFF. CDR3 DNA: TGTGCCTGTGACAATACTGGGGGAAGCTCCTGGGACACCCGACAGATGTTTTTC.

Sample share makes this clone large. This chain uses TRDV2 with TRDJ3; 13 bases are shared with TRDD3. Germline CDR1 GEAIGNYY, CDR2 EKD. This CDR3 is 19 amino acids long. J gave up 0 bases and V 3 bases, and 4 bases lay outside the gene matches. CDR3 DNA: TGTGCCTGTGACCGACTGGGGGATACGGGCTCCTGGGACACCCGACAGATGTTTTTC. As protein: CACDRLGDTGSWDTRQMFF.

By share, this clone ranks as large. The rearrangement links TRDV2 to TRDJ3, with 9 bases lining up with TRDD3. CDR1 is GEAIGNYY, CDR2 EKD, per germline. This CDR3 region has 17 residues. The J segment lost 1 base and the V segment lost 2 bases, leaving 2 bases of the junction unmatched. CDR3 amino acids: CACDSTGGSWDTRQMFF. CDR3 DNA sequence: TGTGCCTGTGACAGTACTGGGGGATCCTGGGACACCCGACAGATGTTTTTC.

This clone is categorized as large. The chain uses TRDV2 and TRDJ3; TRDD3 matches at 12 bases. This CDR3 is built from 21 residues. Trimming at V came to 1 base and at J to 2 bases, leaving 11 bases not matched to a gene. CDR1 is GEAIGNYY, CDR2 EKD, per germline. The CDR3 sequence is CACDTSWGIRSRTWDTRQMFF. CDR3 DNA: TGTGCCTGTGACACATCCTGGGGGATACGCTCTAGGACCTGGGACACCCGACAGATGTTTTTC.

With regard to this clone: With only one base between it and a far larger clone, this is likely a read error. The chain is built from TRDV2 and TRDJ3, with 8 nucleotides matching TRDD3. The CDR3 sequence is 19 residues long. Germline assignment: CDR1 GEAIGNYY and CDR2 EKD. V lost 2 bases to trimming and J lost 2 bases; unmatched junction nucleotides: 10. The CDR3 sequence: CACDSNGGFLPWDTRQMFF. The CDR3 bases are TGTGCCTGTGACAGTAATGGGGGATTTCTACCCTGGGACACCCGACAGATGTTTTTC.

In the case of this clone: It is likely a read error: a sequence one base away is far more abundant. The chain recombines TRDV2 with TRDJ3; 11 nucleotides match TRDD3. CDR3 size: 22 residues. Germline CDR1 GEAIGNYY, CDR2 EKD. The CDR3 sequence: CACDTTYAGGYSGSCDTRQMFF. CDR3 nucleotide sequence: TGTGCCTGTGACACCACCTACGCTGGGGGATACTCTGGCTCCTGTGACACCCGACAGATGTTTTTC.